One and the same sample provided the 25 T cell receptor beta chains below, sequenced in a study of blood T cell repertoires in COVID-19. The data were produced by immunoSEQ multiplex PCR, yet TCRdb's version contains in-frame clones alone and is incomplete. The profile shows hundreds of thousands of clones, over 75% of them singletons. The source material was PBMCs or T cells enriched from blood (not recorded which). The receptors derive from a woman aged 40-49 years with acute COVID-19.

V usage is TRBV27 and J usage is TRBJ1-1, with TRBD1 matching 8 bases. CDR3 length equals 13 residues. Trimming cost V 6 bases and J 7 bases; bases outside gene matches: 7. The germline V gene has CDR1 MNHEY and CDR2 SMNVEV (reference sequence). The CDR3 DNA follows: TGTGCCAGCAGCTACCCCACAGGGGGTGAAGCTTTCTTT. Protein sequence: CASSYPTGGEAFF.

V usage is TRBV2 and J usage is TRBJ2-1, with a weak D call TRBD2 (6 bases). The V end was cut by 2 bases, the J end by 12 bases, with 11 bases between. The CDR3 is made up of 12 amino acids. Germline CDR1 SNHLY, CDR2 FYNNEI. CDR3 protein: CASSEIAAGQFF. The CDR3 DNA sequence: TGTGCCAGCAGTGAAATAGCAGCGGGGCAGTTCTTC.

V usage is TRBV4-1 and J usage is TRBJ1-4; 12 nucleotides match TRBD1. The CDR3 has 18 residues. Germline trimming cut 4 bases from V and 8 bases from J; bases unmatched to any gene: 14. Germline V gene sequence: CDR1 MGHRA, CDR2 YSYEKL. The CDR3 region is CASSLGQGAAFRREKLFF. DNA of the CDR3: TGCGCCAGCAGCCTGGGACAGGGGGCCGCCTTCCGTAGAGAAAAACTGTTTTTT.

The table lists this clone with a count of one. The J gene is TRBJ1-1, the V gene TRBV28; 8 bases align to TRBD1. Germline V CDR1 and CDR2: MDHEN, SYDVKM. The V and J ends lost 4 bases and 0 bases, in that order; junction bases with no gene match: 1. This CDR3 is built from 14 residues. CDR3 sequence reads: CASSSQGVNTEAFF. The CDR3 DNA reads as TGTGCCAGCAGTTCACAGGGGGTGAACACTGAAGCTTTCTTT.

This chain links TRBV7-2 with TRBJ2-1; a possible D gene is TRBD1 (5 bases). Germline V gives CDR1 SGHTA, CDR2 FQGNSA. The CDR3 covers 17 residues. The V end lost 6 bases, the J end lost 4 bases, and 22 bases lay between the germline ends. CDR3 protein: CASSLSPQGRSYNEQFF. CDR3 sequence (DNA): TGTGCCAGCAGTCTGTCGCCCCAGGGTAGGAGTTACAATGAGCAGTTCTTC.

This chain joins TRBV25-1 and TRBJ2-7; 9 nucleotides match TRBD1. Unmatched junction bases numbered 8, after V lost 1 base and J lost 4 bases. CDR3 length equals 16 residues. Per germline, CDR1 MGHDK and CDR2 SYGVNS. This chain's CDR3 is CASSESGTGQGYEQYF. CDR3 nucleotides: TGTGCCAGCAGTGAATCAGGTACGGGACAGGGATACGAGCAGTACTTC.

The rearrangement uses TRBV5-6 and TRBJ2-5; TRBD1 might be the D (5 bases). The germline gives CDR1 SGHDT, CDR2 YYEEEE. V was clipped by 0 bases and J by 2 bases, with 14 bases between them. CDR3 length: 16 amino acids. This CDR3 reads CASSLGGPLEQETQYF. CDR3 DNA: TGTGCCAGCAGCTTGGGGGGCCCACTGGAACAAGAGACCCAGTACTTC.

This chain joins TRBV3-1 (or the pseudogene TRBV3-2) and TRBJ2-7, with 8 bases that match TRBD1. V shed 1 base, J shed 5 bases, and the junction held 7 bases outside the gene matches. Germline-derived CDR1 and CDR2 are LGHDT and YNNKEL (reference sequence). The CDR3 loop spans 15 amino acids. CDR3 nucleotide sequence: TGTGCCAGCAGCCAAGCATGGACAGGGAGGCACGAGCAGTACTTC. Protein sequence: CASSQAWTGRHEQYF.

Written as DNA, the CDR3 is TGTGCCAGTAGTCTCGGACAGGGAGGGCCTCAGCCCCAGCATTTT. Translation gives CASSLGQGGPQPQHF. The chain uses TRBV19 and TRBJ1-5, with TRBD1 matching 8 bases. The V gene end was trimmed by 5 bases and the J gene end by 6 bases; junction bases not matched to a gene: 9. The CDR3 extends over 15 amino acids. From germline, CDR1 is LNHDA and CDR2 SQIVND (reference sequence).

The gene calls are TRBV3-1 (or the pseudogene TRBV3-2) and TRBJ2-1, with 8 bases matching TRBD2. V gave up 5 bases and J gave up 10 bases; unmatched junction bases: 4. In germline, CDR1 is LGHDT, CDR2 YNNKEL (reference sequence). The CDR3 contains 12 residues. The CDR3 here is CASSSRTSEQFF. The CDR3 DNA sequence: TGTGCCAGCAGCTCCCGGACTAGCGAGCAGTTCTTC.

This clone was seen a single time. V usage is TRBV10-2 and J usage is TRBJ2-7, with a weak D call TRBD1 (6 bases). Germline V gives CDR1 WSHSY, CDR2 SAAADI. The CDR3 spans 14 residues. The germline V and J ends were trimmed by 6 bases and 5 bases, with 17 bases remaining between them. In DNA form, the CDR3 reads TGCGCCAGCAGCGTCAGGGGCATAGGAGACGAGCAGTACTTC. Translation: CASSVRGIGDEQYF.

CDR3 DNA sequence: TGCGCCAGCAGCTTGGATGGGACAGGGACTGAGACCCAGTACTTC. This gives the protein CASSLDGTGTETQYF. The chain joins TRBV5-1 to TRBJ2-5; 9 bases are a match to TRBD1. CDR1 is SGHRS, CDR2 YFSETQ, per germline. The J segment lost 5 bases and the V segment lost 0 bases, leaving 5 bases of the junction unmatched. This CDR3 contains 15 residues.

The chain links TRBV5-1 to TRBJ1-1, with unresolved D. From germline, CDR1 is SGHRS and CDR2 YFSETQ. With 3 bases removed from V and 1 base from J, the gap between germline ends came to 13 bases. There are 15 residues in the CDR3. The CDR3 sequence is CASSSREGGNTEAFF. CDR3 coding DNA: TGCGCCAGCAGCTCCCGCGAGGGTGGGAACACTGAAGCTTTCTTT.

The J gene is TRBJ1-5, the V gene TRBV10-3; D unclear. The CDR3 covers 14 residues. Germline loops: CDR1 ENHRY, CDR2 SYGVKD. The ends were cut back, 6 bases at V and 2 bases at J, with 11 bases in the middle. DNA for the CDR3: TGTGCCATCAGACCTGACTGGGGCAATCAGCCCCAGCATTTT. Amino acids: CAIRPDWGNQPQHF.

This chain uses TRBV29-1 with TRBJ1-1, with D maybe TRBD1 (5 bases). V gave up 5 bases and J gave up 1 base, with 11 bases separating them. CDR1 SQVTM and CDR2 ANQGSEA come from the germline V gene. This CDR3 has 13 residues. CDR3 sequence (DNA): TGCAGCGTTCCTCTGACAGAGAACACTGAAGCTTTCTTT. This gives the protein CSVPLTENTEAFF.

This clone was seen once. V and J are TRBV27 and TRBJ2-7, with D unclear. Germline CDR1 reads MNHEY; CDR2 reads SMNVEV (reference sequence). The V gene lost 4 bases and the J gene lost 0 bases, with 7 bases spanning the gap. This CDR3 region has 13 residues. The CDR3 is CASSSLSSYEQYF. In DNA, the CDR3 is TGTGCCAGCAGTTCCCTAAGCTCCTACGAGCAGTACTTC.

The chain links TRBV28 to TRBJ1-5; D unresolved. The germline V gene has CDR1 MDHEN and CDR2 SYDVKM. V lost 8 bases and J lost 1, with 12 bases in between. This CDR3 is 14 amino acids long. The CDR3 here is CASGTGGSNQPQHF. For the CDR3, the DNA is TGTGCCAGCGGTACGGGAGGGAGCAATCAGCCCCAGCATTTT.

Written as DNA, the CDR3 is TGCGCCAGCAGCAGCGACAGGCCTTTTGGGTCACCCCTCCACTTT. Residues: CASSSDRPFGSPLHF. The chain joins TRBV5-1 to TRBJ1-6; D possibly corresponds to TRBD1 (6 bases). Between the trimmed V and J ends, which lost 4 bases and 10 bases, there was a span of 18 bases. Germline CDR1 reads SGHRS; CDR2 reads YFSETQ. The CDR3 has 15 residues.

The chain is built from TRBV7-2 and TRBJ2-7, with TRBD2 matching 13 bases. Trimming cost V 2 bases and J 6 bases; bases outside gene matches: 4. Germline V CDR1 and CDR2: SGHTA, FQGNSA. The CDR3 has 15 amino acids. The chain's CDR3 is CASSLTSGRVSEQYF. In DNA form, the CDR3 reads TGTGCCAGCAGCTTAACTAGCGGGAGGGTGTCCGAGCAGTACTTC.

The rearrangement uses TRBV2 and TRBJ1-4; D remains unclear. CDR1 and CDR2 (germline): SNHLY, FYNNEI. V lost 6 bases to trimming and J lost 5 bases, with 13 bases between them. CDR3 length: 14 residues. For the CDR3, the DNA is TGTGCCAGCAGCGAAAGTAGTTTGAATGAAAAACTGTTTTTT. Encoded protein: CASSESSLNEKLFF.

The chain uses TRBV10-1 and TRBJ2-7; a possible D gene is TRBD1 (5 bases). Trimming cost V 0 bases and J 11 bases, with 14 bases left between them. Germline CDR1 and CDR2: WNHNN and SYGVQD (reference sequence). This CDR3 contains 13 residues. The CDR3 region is CASSESGQGTKYF. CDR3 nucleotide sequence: TGCGCCAGCAGTGAGTCGGGGCAGGGAACGAAGTACTTC.

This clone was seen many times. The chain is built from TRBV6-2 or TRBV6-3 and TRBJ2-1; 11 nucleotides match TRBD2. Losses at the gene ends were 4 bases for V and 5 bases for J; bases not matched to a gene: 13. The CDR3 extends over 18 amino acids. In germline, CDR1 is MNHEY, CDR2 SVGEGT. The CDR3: CASSFIARASGRHNEQFF. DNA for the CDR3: TGTGCCAGCAGTTTTATCGCGAGGGCTAGCGGGAGGCACAATGAGCAGTTCTTC.

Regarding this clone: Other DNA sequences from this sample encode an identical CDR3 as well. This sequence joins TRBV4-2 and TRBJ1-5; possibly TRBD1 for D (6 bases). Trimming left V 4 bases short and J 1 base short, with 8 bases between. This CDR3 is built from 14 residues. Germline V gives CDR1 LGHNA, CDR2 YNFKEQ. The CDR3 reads CASSPGQSNQPQHF. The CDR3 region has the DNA TGTGCCAGCAGCCCTGGACAGAGCAATCAGCCCCAGCATTTT.

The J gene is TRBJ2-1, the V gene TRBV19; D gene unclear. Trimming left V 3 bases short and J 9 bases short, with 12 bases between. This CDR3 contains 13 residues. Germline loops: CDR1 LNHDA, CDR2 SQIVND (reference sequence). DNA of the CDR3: TGTGCCAGTAGTATCGTCCACCTCGGTGAGCAGTTCTTC. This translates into CASSIVHLGEQFF.

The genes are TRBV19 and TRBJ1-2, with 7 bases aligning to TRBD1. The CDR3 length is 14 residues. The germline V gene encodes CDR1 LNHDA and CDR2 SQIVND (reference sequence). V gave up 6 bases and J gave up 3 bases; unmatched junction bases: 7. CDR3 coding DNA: TGTGCCAGTAGCAACAGGGGATCCCACTATGGCTACACCTTC. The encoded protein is CASSNRGSHYGYTF.